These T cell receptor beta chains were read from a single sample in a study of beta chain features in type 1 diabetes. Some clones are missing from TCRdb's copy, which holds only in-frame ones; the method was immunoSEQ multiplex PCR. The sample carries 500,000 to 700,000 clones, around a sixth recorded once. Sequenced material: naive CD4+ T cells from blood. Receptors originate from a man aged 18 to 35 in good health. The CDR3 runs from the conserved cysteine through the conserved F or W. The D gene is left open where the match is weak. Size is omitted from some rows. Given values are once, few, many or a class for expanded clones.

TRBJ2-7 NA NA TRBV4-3 TGCGCCAGCAGCCAAGCCTACGAGCAGTACTTC CASSQAYEQYF
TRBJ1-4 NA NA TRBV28 TGTGCCAGCAACCTCGAGGGGCAGGGGAATGAAAAACTGTTTTTT CASNLEGQGNEKLFF
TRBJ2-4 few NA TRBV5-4 TGTGCCAGCACCACCTCCCCGTTGGACATTCAGTACTTC CASTTSPLDIQYF
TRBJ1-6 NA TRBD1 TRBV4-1 TGCGCCAGCAGCCAAGAGGGACAGGGGTATTCACCCCTCCACTTT CASSQEGQGYSPLHF
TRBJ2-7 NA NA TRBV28 TGTGCCAGCAGTTTGTACCGGGACGGCAGCCCCTACGAGCAGTACTTC CASSLYRDGSPYEQYF
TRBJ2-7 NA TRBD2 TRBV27 TGTGCCAGCAGTTTCCGCGGGACTAGCGGCATCTACGAGCAGTACTTC CASSFRGTSGIYEQYF
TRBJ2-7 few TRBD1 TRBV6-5 TGTGCCAGCAGCTCCCGACAGGGACCTTCCTACGAGCAGTACTTC CASSSRQGPSYEQYF
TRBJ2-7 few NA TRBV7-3 TGTGCCAGCAGCTTGGGACCGTCGAGCTCCTACGAGCAGTACTTC CASSLGPSSSYEQYF
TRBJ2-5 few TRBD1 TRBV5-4 TGTGCCAGCAGCTTCCCTAGGACAGGGGGCCAAGAGACCCAGTACTTC CASSFPRTGGQETQYF
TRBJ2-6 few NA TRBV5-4 TGTGCCAGCAGCTTGGGGGGTGTTGGGTCTGGGGCCAACGTCCTGACTTTC CASSLGGVGSGANVLTF
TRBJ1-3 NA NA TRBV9 TGTGCCAGCAGCGGACGGGGGCCTGGAAACACCATATATTTT CASSGRGPGNTIYF
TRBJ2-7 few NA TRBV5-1 TGCGCCAGCAGCGATCCGGGCCGTTCCTACGAGCAGTACTTC CASSDPGRSYEQYF
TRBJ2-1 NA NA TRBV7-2 TGTGCCAGCAGCTCCCCAGGGGCCCACAATGAGCAGTTCTTC CASSSPGAHNEQFF
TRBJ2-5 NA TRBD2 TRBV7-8 TGTGCCAGCAGCAGCCCGTCTTCGTATAGCGGGAGAGGGGAGGGGCAAGAGACCCAGTACTTC CASSSPSSYSGRGEGQETQYF
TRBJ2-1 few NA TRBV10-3 TGTGCCATCAGCAACAGGGATAACTCCTACAATGAGCAGTTCTTC CAISNRDNSYNEQFF
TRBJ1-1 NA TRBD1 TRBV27 TGTGCCAGCAGTTTATTCGAGGGACAGGCTAACACTGAAGCTTTCTTT CASSLFEGQANTEAFF
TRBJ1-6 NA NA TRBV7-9 TGTGCCAGCAGCCTGGAGCCCTCTAATTCACCCCTCCACTTT CASSLEPSNSPLHF
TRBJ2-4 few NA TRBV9 TGTGCCAGCAGCTCGCAGGGGGGGACTTACCTAGCCAAAAACATTCAGTACTTC CASSSQGGTYLAKNIQYF
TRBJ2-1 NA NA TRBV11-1 TGTGCCAGCAGCCCCCGGGGGAACCTATACAATGAGCAGTTCTTC CASSPRGNLYNEQFF
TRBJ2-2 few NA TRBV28 TGTGCCAGCATCCCTCCGAGGGGCGGCACCGGGGAGCTGTTTTTT CASIPPRGGTGELFF
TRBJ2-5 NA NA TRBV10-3 TGTGCCATCAGTGAAAAGGGCAGAGAGACCCAGTACTTC CAISEKGRETQYF
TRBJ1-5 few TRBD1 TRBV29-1 TGCAGCGTTGCCACCGGGACAGGCCATCAGCCCCAGCATTTT CSVATGTGHQPQHF
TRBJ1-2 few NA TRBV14 TGTGCCAGCAGCCAAGATATAGGAGCTTATGGCTACACCTTC CASSQDIGAYGYTF
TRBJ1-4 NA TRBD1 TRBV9 TGTGCCAGCAGCGTAGGTGTAGGGACAGGGGCGGAAAAACTGTTTTTT CASSVGVGTGAEKLFF
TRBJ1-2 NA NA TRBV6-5 TGTGCCAGCAGCCGCAGGGTAGGAGCTAACTATGGCTACACCTTC CASSRRVGANYGYTF
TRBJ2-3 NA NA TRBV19 TGTGCCAGTGGGGACACCAGCACAGATACGCAGTATTTT CASGDTSTDTQYF
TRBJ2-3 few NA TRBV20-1 TGTGGGGGGGCCCCGACAGATACGCAGTATTTT CGGAPTDTQYF
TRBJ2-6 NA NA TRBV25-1 TGTGCCAGCAGCCGACAGAGATCTGTCTCTGGGGCCAACGTCCTGACTTTC CASSRQRSVSGANVLTF
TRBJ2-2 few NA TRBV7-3 TGTGCCAGCAGGCGGGGTGGCACCGGGGAGCTGTTTTTT CASRRGGTGELFF
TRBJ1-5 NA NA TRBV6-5 TGTGCCAGCAGCCGGGACGGGAATCAGCCCCAGCATTTT CASSRDGNQPQHF
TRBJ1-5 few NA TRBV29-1 TGCAGCGTTGTCGAGACAGCTAGCAATCAGCCCCAGCATTTT CSVVETASNQPQHF
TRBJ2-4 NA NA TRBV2 TGTGCCAGCAGTGTCGGACAGAAGAAAAACATTCAGTACTTC CASSVGQKKNIQYF
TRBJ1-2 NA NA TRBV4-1 TGCGCCAGCAGCCAATTTCAGGGGTCCGGTGGCTACACCTTC CASSQFQGSGGYTF
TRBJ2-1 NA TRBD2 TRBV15 TGTGCCACCGGAGATTGGACTAGCGGGAGGTACAATGAGCAGTTCTTC CATGDWTSGRYNEQFF
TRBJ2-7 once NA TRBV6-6 TGTGCCAGCAGTTACTCGTCCGGGGCCTCCTACGAGCAGTACTTC CASSYSSGASYEQYF
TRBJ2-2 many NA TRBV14 TGTGCCAGCAGCCAACGCACCGGGGAGCTGTTTTTT CASSQRTGELFF
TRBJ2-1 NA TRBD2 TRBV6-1 TGTGCCAGCAGTATGGCGGGAGGCCCCAATGAGCAGTTCTTC CASSMAGGPNEQFF
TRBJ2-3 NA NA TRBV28 TGTGCCAGCAGTTTAGACAGGACTTCTACAGATACGCAGTATTTT CASSLDRTSTDTQYF
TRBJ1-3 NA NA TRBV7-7 TGTGCCAGCAGCGGTACTTCTGGAAACACCATATATTTT CASSGTSGNTIYF
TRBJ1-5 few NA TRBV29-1 TGCAGCGTTACGCTAGGGGGAAATCAGCCCCAGCATTTT CSVTLGGNQPQHF